This T cell receptor (beta chain) was documented in a study of shared clonotypes between healthy human individuals. Findings and limits, study-wide: The researchers took only blood, and tissue repertoires probably look different. The study found lower generation probabilities in non-shared clonotypes than in those shared by all four donors. As a rule, naive subsets had a larger estimated richness than memory subsets. Read depth was anticipated to influence clonotype sharing among donors.

Positively selected for CCR7, the CD45RO-negative cells used as naive CD8 cells excluded terminally differentiated effector memory CD45RA+ cells. Here immunoSEQ multiplex PCR was the method, and the copy in TCRdb shows in-frame clones only, minus some. The table shows under 1 million clones, with 90% to 98% occurring only once. Germline values: CDR1 MNHEY, CDR2 SMNVEV (reference sequence). The V gene lost 8 bases and the J gene lost 2 bases, with 19 bases spanning the gap. The CDR3 extends over 16 amino acids. Details on this clone: The antigen is undetermined.

This chain joins TRBV27 and TRBJ2-1; no reliable D call. The TCR was taken from a man aged 30-40 years in good health. Source material: naive CD8+ T cells sorted from blood. CDR3 region: CASRLSSSVAYNEQFF. The CDR3 nucleotides read TGTGCCAGCCGACTCTCTAGTAGTGTCGCCTACAATGAGCAGTTCTTC.